The T cell receptor beta chain under discussion was sequenced for a study of shared clonotypes between healthy human individuals. Study at large: Donors had three CD4 naive, three CD4 memory, two CD8 naive and one CD8 memory plate apiece.

Generated by immunoSEQ multiplex PCR, the TCRdb table keeps only in-frame clones and is missing some. The sample holds about 680,000 clones; 90% to 95% are singletons and the top ten take 24%. As regards this clone: Antigen unknown.

Germline V gene lookup returns CDR1 SEHNR and CDR2 FQNEAQ (reference sequence). V was shortened by 5 bases and J by 7 bases, with 14 bases between the two germline ends. The length of the CDR3 is 14 residues. Overall study results and limits: Only blood was sampled; tissue repertoires likely differ. Although depth was large, rarefaction showed that sequencing of the sorted subsets was incomplete.

CD8 cells classed as naive were CD45RO-negative and positively selected for CCR7, excluding terminally differentiated effector memory CD45RA+ cells. Free of recent acute infections or vaccinations, the donors were healthy HIV-negative adults. This chain connects TRBV7-9 to TRBJ2-2; the D gene is possibly TRBD1 (8 bases). Sequencing was done on a sample of naive CD8+ T cells sorted from blood. The TCR sequence derives from a young man in good health. CDR3 sequence (DNA): TGTGCCAGCAGCGCACAGGGGGGGGTCGGGGAGCTGTTTTTT. It codes for CASSAQGGVGELFF.